This T cell receptor (beta chain) originates from a study of blood T cell repertoires in COVID-19. Across the whole study: Sites across the United States, Italy and Spain contributed samples from acute and convalescent COVID-19.

Germline lookup yields CDR1 KGHSH and CDR2 LQKENI. Trimming removed 6 bases from V and 7 bases from J; junction bases left unmatched: 13. The CDR3 loop spans 15 amino acids. The protocol was immunoSEQ multiplex PCR, while the TCRdb copy is restricted to in-frame clones and leaves out a portion. The table lists tens of thousands of clones, 77% of them singletons, with 9.5% to 10% in the top ten. The TCR was taken from a human donor in a cohort sampled during active COVID-19. J is TRBJ2-7 and V is TRBV18; the match to TRBD1 covers 9 bases. What was sequenced was peripheral blood. CDR3 sequence reads: CASSTSGQGHREQYF. CDR3 in DNA: TGTGCCAGCTCGACCAGCGGACAGGGGCACCGGGAGCAGTACTTC.